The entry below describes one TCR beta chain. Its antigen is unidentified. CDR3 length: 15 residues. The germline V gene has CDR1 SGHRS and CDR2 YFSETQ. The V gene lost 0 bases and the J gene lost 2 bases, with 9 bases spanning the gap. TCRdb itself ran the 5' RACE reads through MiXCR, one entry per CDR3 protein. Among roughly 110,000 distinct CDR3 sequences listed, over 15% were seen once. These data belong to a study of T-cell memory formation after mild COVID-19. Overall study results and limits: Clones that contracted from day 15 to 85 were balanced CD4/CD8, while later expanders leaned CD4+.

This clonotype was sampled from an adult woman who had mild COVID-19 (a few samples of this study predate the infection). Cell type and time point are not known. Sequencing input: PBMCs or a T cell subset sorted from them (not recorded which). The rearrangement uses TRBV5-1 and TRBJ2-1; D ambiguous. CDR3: CASSLGTATYNEQFF. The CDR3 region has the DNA TGCGCCAGCAGCTTGGGGACGGCTACCTACAATGAGCAGTTCTTC.